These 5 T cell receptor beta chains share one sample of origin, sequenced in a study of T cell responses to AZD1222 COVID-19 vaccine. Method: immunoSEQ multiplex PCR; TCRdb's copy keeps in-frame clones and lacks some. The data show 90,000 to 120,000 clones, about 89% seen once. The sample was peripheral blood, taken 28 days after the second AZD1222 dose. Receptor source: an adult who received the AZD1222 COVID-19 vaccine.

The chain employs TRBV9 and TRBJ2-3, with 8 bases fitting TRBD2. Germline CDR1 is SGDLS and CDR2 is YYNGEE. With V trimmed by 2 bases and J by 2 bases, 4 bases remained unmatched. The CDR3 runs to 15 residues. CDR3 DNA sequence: TGTGCCAGCAGCGTCGGACTAGCACTCACAGATACGCAGTATTTT. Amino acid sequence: CASSVGLALTDTQYF.

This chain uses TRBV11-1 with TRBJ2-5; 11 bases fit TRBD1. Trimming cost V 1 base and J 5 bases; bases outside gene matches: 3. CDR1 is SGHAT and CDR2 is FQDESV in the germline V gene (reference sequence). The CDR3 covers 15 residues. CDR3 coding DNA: TGTGCCAGCAGCTTAGGGACAGGGGGCACCGAGACCCAGTACTTC. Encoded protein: CASSLGTGGTETQYF.

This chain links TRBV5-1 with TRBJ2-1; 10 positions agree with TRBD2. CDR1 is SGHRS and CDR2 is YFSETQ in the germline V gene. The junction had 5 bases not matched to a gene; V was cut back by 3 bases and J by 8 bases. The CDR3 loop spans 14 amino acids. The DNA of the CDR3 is TGCGCCAGCAGCTGGACTAGCGGCAACCATGAGCAGTTCTTC. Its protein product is CASSWTSGNHEQFF.

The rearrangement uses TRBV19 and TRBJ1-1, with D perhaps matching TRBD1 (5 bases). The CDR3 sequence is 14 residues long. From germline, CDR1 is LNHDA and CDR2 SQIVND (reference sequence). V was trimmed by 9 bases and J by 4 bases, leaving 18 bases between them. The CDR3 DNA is TGTGCCAGCCCCTCAGGGCAGCAGGGCACTGAAGCTTTCTTT. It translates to CASPSGQQGTEAFF.

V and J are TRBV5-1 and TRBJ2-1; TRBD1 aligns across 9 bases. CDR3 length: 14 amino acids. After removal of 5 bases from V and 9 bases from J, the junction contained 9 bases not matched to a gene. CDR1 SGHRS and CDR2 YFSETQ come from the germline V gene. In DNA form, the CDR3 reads TGCGCCAGCAGTTGGGGACAGGGCGCGGGTGAGCAGTTCTTC. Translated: CASSWGQGAGEQFF.